The 10 T cell receptor beta chains below come from one sample, sequenced in a study of regulatory T cells in long-lasting Graves disease. The time point denotes: newly diagnosed GD, antithyroid drugs for less than 3 months. PBMCs were the source of the RNA used for TCR sequencing. Relying on iRepertoire HTBI primers and Arm-PCR of CDR3 regions, the team built TCR beta libraries. TCRdb independently ran MiXCR on the multiplex PCR reads; one entry per CDR3 protein. The sample has 500,000 to 700,000 distinct CDR3 sequences; roughly 15% are singletons. These same records also appear under a second study, on T cells in Graves' hyperthyroidism and ophthalmopathy.

This material consisted of peripheral blood mononuclear cells (PBMCs), taken at new diagnosis, from a patient treated with antithyroid drugs. These TCRs come from a woman aged 25 to 39 with Graves disease.

This clonotype was seen many times. The chain joins TRBV3-1 to TRBJ2-3; D may match TRBD1 or TRBD2 (5 bases each). The V end lost 1 base, the J end lost 0 bases, and 14 bases lay between the germline ends. Germline V CDR1 and CDR2: LGHDT, YNNKEL (reference sequence). The CDR3 consists of 17 residues. CDR3 in DNA: TGTGCCAGCAGCCAAGCTATTCAGGGAGCTAGCACAGATACGCAGTATTTT. Protein sequence: CASSQAIQGASTDTQYF.

This clonotype was seen at least ten times. The chain employs TRBV27 and TRBJ2-2, with 8 bases aligning to TRBD1. The V and J ends lost 6 bases and 3 bases, in that order; junction bases with no gene match: 6. Per the germline V gene, CDR1 is MNHEY and CDR2 is SMNVEV (reference sequence). The CDR3 runs to 15 residues. CDR3 protein: CASRTGTGYTGELFF. The DNA for the CDR3 is TGTGCCAGCAGAACCGGGACAGGTTACACCGGGGAGCTGTTTTTT.

This clonotype was counted ten times or more. This chain connects TRBV28 to TRBJ2-7, with D perhaps assigned TRBD1 or TRBD2 (5 bases each). V dropped 4 bases and J dropped 9 bases, with 13 bases sitting between them. Germline V lookup: CDR1 MDHEN, CDR2 SYDVKM. The CDR3 length is 12 residues. The CDR3 protein is CASSSPGRGQYF. For the CDR3, the DNA is TGTGCCAGCAGTTCCCCGGGGCGTGGGCAGTACTTC.

This clonotype was seen ten or more times. This chain connects TRBV7-9 to TRBJ1-5, with unresolved D. Germline CDR1 SEHNR, CDR2 FQNEAQ (reference sequence). V gave up 1 base and J gave up 7 bases, with 8 bases separating them. This CDR3 contains 13 residues. CDR3 region: CASSLEHGQPQHF. Written as DNA, the CDR3 is TGTGCCAGCAGCTTAGAACACGGGCAGCCCCAGCATTTT.

This clonotype has a count of ten or more. V usage is TRBV20-1 and J usage is TRBJ1-1; D uncertain. Germline V gene data show CDR1 as DFQATT and CDR2 as SNEGSKA (reference sequence). The CDR3 spans 11 residues. The germline V and J ends were trimmed by 1 base and 1 base, with 1 base remaining between them. This chain's CDR3 is CSARGNTEAFF. The CDR3 DNA reads TGCAGTGCTAGAGGGAACACTGAAGCTTTCTTT.

The table lists this clonotype with a few counts. The J gene is TRBJ2-2, the V gene TRBV7-3; 15 bases match TRBD2. Germline assignment: CDR1 SGHTA and CDR2 FQGTGA. This CDR3 spans 16 amino acids. With V trimmed by 5 bases and J by 7 bases, 5 bases remained unmatched. CDR3 residues: CASSRTSGRVDGELFF. The CDR3 bases are TGTGCCAGCAGCCGGACTAGCGGGAGGGTGGACGGGGAGCTGTTTTTT.

V and J are TRBV5-6 and TRBJ1-5, with D possibly matching TRBD1 (6 bases). Trimming cost V 0 bases and J 10 bases, with 14 bases left between them. Germline-derived CDR1 and CDR2 are SGHDT and YYEEEE. The CDR3 covers 14 residues. Here the CDR3 DNA reads TGTGCCAGCAGCTTGGCCACAGGGTTCGGTCCCCAGCATTTT. Translation: CASSLATGFGPQHF.

This chain uses TRBV12-5 with TRBJ1-1, with no clear D. This CDR3 is 18 amino acids long. V lost 0 bases and J lost 7, with 24 bases in between. CDR1 is LGHNT and CDR2 is FRNRAP in the germline V gene. The CDR3 DNA reads TGTGCTAGTGGTTTGGTATTCGAGGCTCCCCCTAAGGTGGTTGAAGCTTTCTTT. Its protein product is CASGLVFEAPPKVVEAFF.

The table lists this clonotype with many counts. V and J are TRBV6-5 and TRBJ1-1, with 7 bases matching TRBD1. The CDR3 runs to 18 residues. The V gene's germline CDR1 is MNHEY and CDR2 SVGAGI. The junction had 10 bases not matched to a gene; V was cut back by 0 bases and J by 0 bases. CDR3 loop: CASSYSRGTERMNTEAFF. The DNA of the CDR3 is TGTGCCAGCAGTTACTCGCGAGGGACAGAGAGAATGAACACTGAAGCTTTCTTT.

This clonotype was observed at least ten times. The chain recombines TRBV28 with TRBJ1-2, with D hard to call. Trimming left V 7 bases short and J 4 bases short, with 19 bases between. The germline gives CDR1 MDHEN, CDR2 SYDVKM. This CDR3 spans 15 amino acids. In nucleotides, the CDR3 is TGTGCCAGCATCCCGGCGAGGGTACCGGCCTATGGCTACACCTTC. Residues: CASIPARVPAYGYTF.